These T cell receptor beta chains were read from a single sample in a study of shared clonotypes between healthy human individuals. Assay: immunoSEQ multiplex PCR; the TCRdb copy retains only in-frame clones and omits some. There are a few hundred thousand clones in the sample; around 95% occur only once, and 0.11% lies in the top ten. The specimen was naive CD8+ T cells sorted from blood. The origin of the receptors is a woman under 40 in good health. Each CDR3 is given with its conserved first and last residue. Each record gives: J gene, V gene, D gene, clone size, CDR3 protein, CDR3 DNA. The D gene is left open where the match is weak. Rows give clone size only sometimes, using once, few, many, or a class for an expanded clone.

TRBJ1-1,TRBV5-1,TRBD1,-,CASSRGQMNTEAFF,TGCGCCAGCAGCCGGGGACAGATGAACACTGAAGCTTTCTTT
TRBJ2-7,TRBV6-5,-,-,CASSEQNSPYEQYF,TGTGCCAGCAGTGAACAGAATTCTCCCTACGAGCAGTACTTC
TRBJ2-1,TRBV19,-,once,CASSSDRRGNEQFF,TGTGCCAGTAGTAGCGACAGACGAGGCAATGAGCAGTTCTTC
TRBJ2-1,TRBV6-5,-,-,CASSYSESTYNEQFF,TGTGCCAGCAGTTACTCCGAATCTACCTACAATGAGCAGTTCTTC
TRBJ2-7,TRBV27,-,-,CASKWGSSYEQYF,TGTGCCAGCAAGTGGGGGAGCTCCTACGAGCAGTACTTC
TRBJ2-7,TRBV20-1,-,-,CSALGDEQYF,TGCAGTGCTCTTGGGGACGAGCAGTACTTC
TRBJ2-7,TRBV5-4,TRBD2,-,CASTDEREGQYF,TGTGCCAGCACGGACGAGCGGGAAGGGCAGTACTTC
TRBJ2-7,TRBV7-9,-,-,CASSLVTNSYEQYF,TGTGCCAGCAGCTTAGTGACTAATTCCTACGAGCAGTACTTC
TRBJ2-7,TRBV5-4,-,-,CASTPGEPGYEQYF,TGTGCCAGCACCCCGGGGGAGCCGGGGTACGAGCAGTACTTC
TRBJ2-7,TRBV4-1,TRBD2,-,CASSQDSVAGTSSYEQYF,TGCGCCAGCAGCCAAGATTCGGTAGCGGGGACAAGCTCCTACGAGCAGTACTTC
TRBJ2-7,TRBV19,-,-,CATLDRSSYEQYF,TGTGCCACCTTGGACAGAAGCTCCTACGAGCAGTACTTC
TRBJ2-5,TRBV27,TRBD1,-,CASITRDRGTETQYF,TGTGCCAGCATAACCCGGGACAGGGGAACGGAGACCCAGTACTTC
TRBJ1-1,TRBV19,-,-,CASSIPGRDTEAFF,TGTGCCAGTAGTATCCCCGGCAGAGACACTGAAGCTTTCTTT
TRBJ2-5,TRBV21-1,-,-,CASSKKRREDQETQYF,TGTGCCAGCAGCAAAAAGCGGCGGGAGGATCAAGAGACCCAGTACTTC
TRBJ2-7,TRBV14,TRBD1,-,CASSQQGAHREQYF,TGTGCCAGCAGCCAACAGGGGGCCCACCGCGAGCAGTACTTC
TRBJ2-3,TRBV27,-,once,CASTLGGSDTQYF,TGTGCCAGCACCTTAGGGGGATCGGATACGCAGTATTTT
TRBJ2-7,TRBV14,TRBD1,-,CASSQGQGYYEQYF,TGTGCCAGCAGCCAAGGACAGGGATACTACGAGCAGTACTTC
TRBJ2-7,TRBV5-1,-,-,CASRPSSTYEQYF,TGCGCCAGTAGACCCAGTTCGACCTACGAGCAGTACTTC
TRBJ1-4,TRBV14,-,-,CASSTRQSEKLFF,TGTGCCAGCAGCACCCGACAGAGCGAAAAACTGTTTTTT
TRBJ2-1,TRBV29-1,-,-,CSVASSLEQFF,TGCAGCGTTGCGAGTTCTTTAGAGCAGTTCTTC
TRBJ1-2,TRBV5-1,TRBD1,-,CASRSGQGGRGYTF,TGCGCCAGCAGATCTGGACAGGGGGGTCGAGGCTACACCTTC
TRBJ2-7,TRBV30,-,-,CAGKGLRYEQYF,TGTGCCGGAAAGGGGCTGAGATACGAGCAGTACTTC
TRBJ2-7,TRBV29-1,TRBD1,-,CSAEGQGYEQYF,TGCAGCGCCGAGGGACAGGGCTACGAGCAGTACTTC
TRBJ2-2,TRBV6-5,-,-,CASSYIGGGELFF,TGTGCCAGCAGTTACATTGGGGGCGGGGAGCTGTTTTTT
TRBJ1-1,TRBV28,-,few,CASSSNTEAFF,TGTGCCAGCAGTTCCAACACTGAAGCTTTCTTT
TRBJ2-7,TRBV4-1,-,-,CASSQGFGGASRYEQYF,TGCGCCAGCAGCCAAGGTTTTGGAGGAGCTAGTAGGTACGAGCAGTACTTC
TRBJ2-1,TRBV27,-,-,CASSFSQGANEQFF,TGTGCCAGCAGTTTTTCGCAGGGAGCTAATGAGCAGTTCTTC
TRBJ1-3,TRBV7-6,TRBD1,-,CASGTGGSGNTIYF,TGTGCCAGCGGCACAGGGGGCTCTGGAAACACCATATATTTT
TRBJ1-1,TRBV5-5,-,-,CASSLETGYHTEAFF,TGTGCCAGCAGCTTGGAGACAGGATATCACACTGAAGCTTTCTTT
TRBJ1-2,TRBV6-1,-,-,CASRARNYGYTF,TGTGCCAGCCGGGCCCGAAACTATGGCTACACCTTC
TRBJ1-6,TRBV19,-,-,CASSIDLPARNSPLHF,TGTGCCAGTAGTATAGATCTCCCAGCGAGGAATTCACCCCTCCACTTT
TRBJ1-5,TRBV13,-,-,CASSPGQKNQPQHF,TGTGCCAGCAGCCCCGGACAGAAAAATCAGCCCCAGCATTTT
TRBJ1-1,TRBV7-9,TRBD1,-,CASSLAGQGEAFF,TGTGCCAGCAGCTTAGCGGGACAGGGAGAAGCTTTCTTT
TRBJ2-1,TRBV2,TRBD1,-,CASSGNRDRLYNEQFF,TGTGCCAGCAGTGGCAACCGGGACAGGCTATACAATGAGCAGTTCTTC
TRBJ2-1,TRBV27,-,-,CASSLQDAYNEQFF,TGTGCCAGCAGTTTACAGGACGCCTACAATGAGCAGTTCTTC
TRBJ1-4,TRBV27,TRBD1,few,CASRTTGGELFF,TGTGCCAGCAGGACCACAGGGGGAGAACTGTTTTTT
TRBJ2-1,TRBV10-1,TRBD2,-,CASSELPGLADYNEQFF,TGCGCCAGCAGTGAGCTCCCGGGACTAGCGGATTACAATGAGCAGTTCTTC
TRBJ1-1,TRBV4-2,-,-,CASSQDTVGPGNTEAFF,TGTGCCAGCAGCCAAGATACGGTGGGGCCAGGGAACACTGAAGCTTTCTTT
TRBJ2-5,TRBV6-5,-,-,CASSDGLRETQYF,TGTGCCAGCAGTGATGGTCTTCGAGAGACCCAGTACTTC
TRBJ2-3,TRBV7-9,TRBD2,-,CASSLVGGSPSTDTQYF,TGTGCCAGCAGCTTAGTTGGCGGGAGCCCTAGCACAGATACGCAGTATTTT
TRBJ1-2,TRBV7-6,-,-,CASSLAEGRDYGYTF,TGTGCCAGCAGCTTAGCGGAGGGGCGCGACTATGGCTACACCTTC
TRBJ2-5,TRBV29-1,-,-,CSVFQAAQETQYF,TGCAGCGTTTTTCAGGCAGCCCAAGAGACCCAGTACTTC
TRBJ2-1,TRBV5-1,-,-,CASSLRSPTSVDEQFF,TGCGCCAGCAGCTTGAGGAGCCCGACCTCTGTCGATGAGCAGTTCTTC
TRBJ2-1,TRBV4-1,TRBD1,-,CASTDRDRGNEQFF,TGCGCCAGCACCGATAGGGACAGGGGCAATGAGCAGTTCTTC
TRBJ1-1,TRBV2,-,-,CASTGPHHMNTEAFF,TGTGCCAGCACAGGGCCCCACCACATGAACACTGAAGCTTTCTTT
TRBJ2-1,TRBV6-5,-,-,CASSSGYNEQFF,TGTGCCAGTAGTAGCGGCTATAATGAGCAGTTCTTC
TRBJ2-1,TRBV13,-,-,CASSLGGRATSYNEQFF,TGTGCCAGCAGCTTAGGGGGAAGAGCGACCTCTTACAATGAGCAGTTCTTC
TRBJ2-1,TRBV28,TRBD2,-,CASSLLGLAGSSYNEQFF,TGTGCCAGCAGTTTACTAGGACTAGCGGGAAGCTCCTACAATGAGCAGTTCTTC
TRBJ1-1,TRBV7-8,-,few,CASSFEGLWTEAFF,TGTGCCAGCAGCTTTGAGGGGCTGTGGACTGAAGCTTTCTTT
TRBJ2-5,TRBV9,-,-,CASSGGDSLQETQYF,TGTGCCAGCAGCGGGGGCGACAGCCTCCAAGAGACCCAGTACTTC
TRBJ2-7,TRBV5-6,-,-,CASSLAYGSRNEQYF,TGTGCCAGCAGCTTGGCCTACGGGAGTCGGAACGAGCAGTACTTC
TRBJ2-1,TRBV19,TRBD2,-,CASSIGRGSGSSYNEQFF,TGTGCCAGTAGTATTGGTCGGGGTAGCGGGAGCTCCTACAATGAGCAGTTCTTC
TRBJ1-1,TRBV7-9,-,-,CASSRMDSKNTEAFF,TGTGCCAGCAGCCGGATGGACAGCAAGAACACTGAAGCTTTCTTT
TRBJ2-2,TRBV5-6,TRBD1,-,CASSLFLQGAGGELFF,TGTGCCAGCAGCTTGTTCTTGCAGGGGGCAGGCGGGGAGCTGTTTTTT
TRBJ1-2,TRBV6-5,TRBD1,-,CASSCLTGDYGYTF,TGTGCCAGCAGTTGCCTGACAGGGGACTATGGCTACACCTTC
TRBJ2-1,TRBV7-9,TRBD2,-,CASSGTSGVNEQFF,TGTGCCAGCAGCGGGACTAGCGGAGTCAATGAGCAGTTCTTC